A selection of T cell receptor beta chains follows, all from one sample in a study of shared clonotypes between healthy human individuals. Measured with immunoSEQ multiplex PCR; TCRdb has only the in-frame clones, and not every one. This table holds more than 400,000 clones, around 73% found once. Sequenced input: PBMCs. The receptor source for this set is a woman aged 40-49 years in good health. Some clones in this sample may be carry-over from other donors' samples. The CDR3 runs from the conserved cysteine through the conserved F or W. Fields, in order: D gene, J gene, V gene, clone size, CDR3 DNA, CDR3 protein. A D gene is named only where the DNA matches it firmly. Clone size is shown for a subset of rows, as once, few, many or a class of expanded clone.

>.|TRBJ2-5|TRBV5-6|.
TGTGCCAGCAGCCCAAGGTCTCCCGAGACCCAGTACTTC
CASSPRSPETQYF
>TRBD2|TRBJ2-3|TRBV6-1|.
TGTGCCAGCAGCTCCGAGCGGGGAAGCACAGATACGCAGTATTTT
CASSSERGSTDTQYF
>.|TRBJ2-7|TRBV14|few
TGTGCCAGCAGCCCCAGGGTATCCTACGAGCAGTACTTC
CASSPRVSYEQYF
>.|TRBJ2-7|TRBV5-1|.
TGCGCCAGCAGCCCCGGGGCGGGTTACGAGCAGTACTTC
CASSPGAGYEQYF
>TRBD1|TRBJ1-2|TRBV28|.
TGTGCCAGTAAATCCGGGACAGGGCTAGCTAACTATGGCTACACCTTC
CASKSGTGLANYGYTF
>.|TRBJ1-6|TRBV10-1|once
TGCGCCAGCAGTGATCCCGGGACACGGCTTGGAGTGGTCAGTTCACCCCTCCACTTT
CASSDPGTRLGVVSSPLHF
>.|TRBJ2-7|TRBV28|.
TGTGCCAGCAGTCCCTTCCACGAGCAGTACTTC
CASSPFHEQYF
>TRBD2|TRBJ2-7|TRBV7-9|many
TGTGCCAGCAGTCCCAGGGGGACTAGCGGGAGTTTGTTACACGAGCAGTACTTC
CASSPRGTSGSLLHEQYF
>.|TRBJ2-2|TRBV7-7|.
TGTGCTAGCACCCAGGGGGGGAGCGGGGAGCTGTTTTTT
CASTQGGSGELFF
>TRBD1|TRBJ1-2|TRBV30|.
TGTGCCTGGAGTAAACACAGGGGGCCTAACTATGGCTACACCTTC
CAWSKHRGPNYGYTF